A single sample is the source of the 28 T cell receptor beta chains below, sequenced in a study of blood T cell repertoires in COVID-19. The protocol was immunoSEQ multiplex PCR, while the TCRdb copy is restricted to in-frame clones and leaves out a portion. The data contain about 210,000 clones, 84% of them singletons. Sequenced sample: PBMCs or T cells enriched from blood (not recorded which). The receptors derive from a woman in her 30s who had been exposed to COVID-19.

This clone came up a few times. This chain uses TRBV29-1 with TRBJ1-2; D ambiguous. Looked up from germline, CDR1 is SQVTM and CDR2 is ANQGSEA. This CDR3 contains 12 residues. Trimming left V 1 base short and J 8 bases short, with 11 bases between. The CDR3 DNA is TGCAGCGTTGAAGGAATGACGGGAGGCTACACCTTC. Its protein is CSVEGMTGGYTF. Full variable domain (outside the CDR3, taken from reference TRBV29-1 and TRBJ1-2): SAVISQKPSRDICQRGTSLTIQCQVDSQVTMMFWYRQQPGQSLTLIATANQGSEATYESGFVIDKFPISRPNLTFSTLTVSNMSPEDSSIYLCSVEGMTGGYTFGSGTRLTVV.

This clone was observed a single time. The chain combines TRBV6-4 with TRBJ2-6; the match to TRBD2 covers 10 bases. The V and J ends lost 10 bases and 0 bases, in that order; junction bases with no gene match: 12. The CDR3 sequence is 18 residues long. The germline V gene has CDR1 MRHNA and CDR2 SNTAGT. The CDR3 bases are TGTGCCAACCATACCTGGACTAGCGGAAGCTCTGGGGCCAACGTCCTGACTTTC. Translating it yields CANHTWTSGSSGANVLTF.

The rearrangement joins TRBV7-3 to TRBJ2-1, with TRBD2 identical over 12 bases. Germline-derived CDR1 and CDR2 are SGHTA and FQGTGA. Germline trimming cut 5 bases from V and 7 bases from J; bases unmatched to any gene: 9. This CDR3 comprises 16 residues. CDR3: CASSPPLAGGPNEQFF. The CDR3 DNA is TGTGCCAGCAGCCCCCCACTAGCGGGGGGCCCGAATGAGCAGTTCTTC.

The V gene is TRBV2, the J gene TRBJ1-5; 7 nucleotides align to TRBD1. The CDR3 totals 14 residues. With V trimmed by 8 bases and J by 4 bases, 8 bases remained unmatched. CDR1 and CDR2 from the germline V gene are SNHLY and FYNNEI. CDR3 sequence: CASADNRGNQPQHF. The CDR3 DNA follows: TGTGCCAGCGCGGACAACAGGGGTAATCAGCCCCAGCATTTT. The variable domain in full, completed from reference TRBV2 and TRBJ1-5, reads EPEVTQTPSHQVTQMGQEVILRCVPISNHLYFYWYRQILGQKVEFLVSFYNNEISEKSEIFDDQFSVERPDGSNFTLKIRSTKLEDSAMYFCASADNRGNQPQHFGDGTRLSIL.

V gene TRBV5-8 combines with J gene TRBJ2-5; 10 bases agree with TRBD1. The CDR3 spans 13 residues. After removal of 3 bases from V and 7 bases from J, the junction contained 3 bases not matched to a gene. Germline V lookup: CDR1 SGHTS, CDR2 YDEGEE. The CDR3 bases are TGTGCCAGCAGCTCCGGACAGGGGGGGACCCAGTACTTC. The encoded protein is CASSSGQGGTQYF.

CDR3 sequence reads: CASKPGDYNEQFF. The CDR3 DNA reads TGTGCCAGCAAGCCCGGGGACTACAATGAGCAGTTCTTC. V and J are TRBV9 and TRBJ2-1, with a weak D call TRBD2 (5 bases). CDR3 length: 13 residues. The germline V gene encodes CDR1 SGDLS and CDR2 YYNGEE. V lost 6 bases and J 3 bases, leaving 10 bases between the germline ends.

This chain uses TRBV24-1 with TRBJ2-3; 14 positions match TRBD2. The trim removed 3 bases at V and 6 bases at J, leaving 4 bases unmatched. Germline assignment: CDR1 KGHDR and CDR2 SFDVKD. This CDR3 has 16 residues. DNA for the CDR3: TGTGCCACCAGTGATAAGACTAGCGGGGGGGCCGATACGCAGTATTTT. Translated: CATSDKTSGGADTQYF.

The chain couples TRBV18 to TRBJ1-1, with D hard to call. The germline CDR1 and CDR2 sequences are KGHSH and LQKENI. V shed 1 base and J shed 3 bases, with 6 bases lying between them. The CDR3 length is 13 residues. The CDR3 spells CASSPQLDTEAFF. The CDR3 DNA is TGTGCCAGCTCACCACAGTTAGACACTGAAGCTTTCTTT.

J is TRBJ1-1 and V is TRBV15; 7 bases map to TRBD1. Germline CDR1 is LNHNV and CDR2 is YYDKDF (reference sequence). The CDR3 sequence is 16 residues long. Germline trimming cut 3 bases from V and 1 base from J; bases unmatched to any gene: 8. For the CDR3, the DNA is TGTGCCACCAGCAGGGGGACAGACCTAAGGAACACTGAAGCTTTCTTT. It is translated as CATSRGTDLRNTEAFF.

This rearrangement joins TRBV23-1 to TRBJ1-5, with D unclear. TRBV23-1 is an open reading frame whose function is uncertain. Trimming took off 1 base at V and 5 bases at J, with 9 bases between the two ends. This CDR3 region has 14 residues. CDR3 bases: TGCGCCAGCAGTCAATTAGACACAGATCAGCCCCAGCATTTT. This codes for CASSQLDTDQPQHF.

The chain carries TRBV29-1 and TRBJ1-5; D remains ambiguous. V dropped 6 bases and J dropped 0 bases, with 6 bases sitting between them. This CDR3 has 12 amino acids. CDR1 is SQVTM, CDR2 ANQGSEA, per germline. In nucleotides, the CDR3 is TGCAGCGTGCGGGATAGCAATCAGCCCCAGCATTTT. Its translation is CSVRDSNQPQHF.

This chain joins TRBV5-4 and TRBJ1-1; no definite D call. Per the germline V gene, CDR1 is SGHNT and CDR2 is YYREEE (reference sequence). CDR3 size: 12 residues. The germline V and J ends were trimmed by 0 bases and 8 bases, with 8 bases remaining between them. The CDR3: CASSLGALEAFF. The DNA for the CDR3 is TGTGCCAGCAGCTTGGGGGCCTTAGAAGCTTTCTTT.

The V call is TRBV10-3, the J call TRBJ2-3, with TRBD2 matching over 9 bases. The V gene end was trimmed by 10 bases and the J gene end by 5 bases; junction bases not matched to a gene: 16. This CDR3 is built from 16 residues. CDR1 is ENHRY and CDR2 is SYGVKD in the germline V gene. The chain's CDR3 is CATEGGGARARDTQYF. CDR3 in DNA: TGTGCCACAGAGGGCGGGGGGGCCAGGGCCCGAGATACGCAGTATTTT.

The genes are TRBV4-3 and TRBJ2-7, with D possibly matching TRBD2 (5 bases). The V gene lost 8 bases and the J gene lost 0 bases, with 11 bases spanning the gap. This CDR3 region has 13 residues. Germline CDR1 LGHNA, CDR2 YSLEER. This CDR3 reads CASSPRDSYEQYF. DNA for the CDR3: TGCGCCAGCTCCCCCCGGGACTCCTACGAGCAGTACTTC.

The chain links TRBV6-2 or TRBV6-3 to TRBJ2-1; 11 nucleotides line up with TRBD2. The germline gives CDR1 MNHEY, CDR2 SVGEGT. The length of the CDR3 is 18 residues. With 2 bases clipped from V and 4 bases from J, the junction kept 10 bases outside the gene matches. CDR3 sequence reads: CASSYGGIAGGLYNEQFF. The DNA for the CDR3 is TGTGCCAGCAGTTACGGCGGTATAGCGGGGGGGCTATACAATGAGCAGTTCTTC.

The CDR3 loop is CASSYSETQYF. CDR3 nucleotides: TGTGCCAGCAGTTATTCGGAGACCCAGTACTTC. The J gene is TRBJ2-5, the V gene TRBV6-6; D is unclear. V shed 3 bases and J shed 5 bases, with 4 bases lying between them. The germline CDR1 and CDR2 sequences are MNHNY and SVGAGI (reference sequence). The CDR3 spans 11 residues.

This clone was observed a handful of times. The gene calls are TRBV3-1 (or the pseudogene TRBV3-2) and TRBJ1-6, with a possible D match to TRBD1 (5 bases). CDR1 LGHDT and CDR2 YNNKEL come from the germline V gene (reference sequence). This CDR3 has 13 residues. Trimming took 2 bases from V and 10 from J, leaving 9 bases between them. In nucleotides, the CDR3 is TGTGCCAGCAGCCAACCAGGGCGGTCACCCCTCCACTTT. This gives the protein CASSQPGRSPLHF.

Here the CDR3 reads CAIEDYEQYF. The CDR3 nucleotides are TGTGCCATCGAGGACTACGAGCAGTACTTC. This chain uses TRBV27 with TRBJ2-7; D gene unclear. The CDR3 has 10 amino acids. The V end lost 10 bases, the J end lost 3 bases, and 7 bases lay between the germline ends. In germline, CDR1 is MNHEY, CDR2 SMNVEV (reference sequence).

V usage is TRBV3-1 (or the pseudogene TRBV3-2) and J usage is TRBJ1-6, with 7 bases matching TRBD1. The germline gives CDR1 LGHDT, CDR2 YNNKEL (reference sequence). This CDR3 contains 15 residues. V shed 4 bases, J shed 6 bases, and the junction held 6 bases outside the gene matches. CDR3 nucleotides: TGTGCCAGCAGCCCCCCGGGACAGAGTAATTCACCCCTCCACTTT. Its protein product is CASSPPGQSNSPLHF.

The V call is TRBV29-1, the J call TRBJ2-7; 10 bases map to TRBD2. The V segment lost 6 bases and the J segment 0 bases; nucleotides outside the gene matches: 5. In germline, CDR1 is SQVTM, CDR2 ANQGSEA. This CDR3 spans 14 amino acids. The chain's CDR3 is CSVGLADSSYEQYF. For the CDR3, the DNA is TGCAGCGTAGGACTAGCGGATAGCTCCTACGAGCAGTACTTC.

This CDR3 reads CAISDRTGVDEQYF. The CDR3 DNA follows: TGTGCCATCAGTGACAGGACGGGAGTTGACGAGCAGTACTTC. V gene TRBV10-3 combines with J gene TRBJ2-7, with TRBD2 as a possible D gene (6 bases). Germline V CDR1 and CDR2: ENHRY, SYGVKD. V was clipped by 3 bases and J by 5 bases, with 14 bases between them. CDR3 length: 14 residues.

The J gene is TRBJ1-1, the V gene TRBV2; 7 bases are a match to TRBD1. V lost 6 bases to trimming and J lost 1 base; unmatched junction nucleotides: 2. CDR1 SNHLY and CDR2 FYNNEI come from the germline V gene. This CDR3 has 13 residues. In nucleotides, the CDR3 is TGTGCCAGCAGAACAGGGGAGAACACTGAAGCTTTCTTT. Its translation: CASRTGENTEAFF.

The rearrangement uses TRBV7-9 and TRBJ1-6; perhaps TRBD1 as D (5 bases). This CDR3 contains 15 residues. Trimming left V 4 bases short and J 7 bases short, with 14 bases between. CDR1 and CDR2 (germline): SEHNR, FQNEAQ (reference sequence). The CDR3 sequence: CASSSPGLMNSPLHF. CDR3 coding DNA: TGTGCCAGCAGCTCGCCGGGACTGATGAATTCACCCCTCCACTTT.

The chain couples TRBV4-1 to TRBJ2-1; TRBD2 matches 9 bases. The CDR3 length is 17 residues. The junction had 4 bases not matched to a gene; V was cut back by 0 bases and J by 1 base. Per germline, CDR1 MGHRA and CDR2 YSYEKL. The CDR3: CASSQDRAGGSYNEQFF. The DNA of the CDR3 is TGCGCCAGCAGCCAAGATCGGGCGGGGGGGTCCTACAATGAGCAGTTCTTC.

The chain recombines TRBV23-1 with TRBJ1-2; 8 nucleotides align to TRBD1. TRBV23-1 is an ORF for which the function is uncertain. Trimming removed 2 bases from V and 4 bases from J; junction bases left unmatched: 9. This CDR3 has 16 residues. The CDR3 sequence is CASSQPGQGSLYGYTF. Here the CDR3 DNA reads TGCGCCAGCAGTCAACCTGGACAGGGATCCCTCTATGGCTACACCTTC.

The chain combines TRBV10-3 with TRBJ2-3; 10 nucleotides match TRBD1. V shed 2 bases and J 2 bases; nucleotides not matched to a gene: 1. Germline-derived CDR1 and CDR2 are ENHRY and SYGVKD. The CDR3 contains 15 residues. The CDR3 loop is CAISEGTGDTDTQYF. CDR3 sequence (DNA): TGTGCCATCAGTGAGGGGACAGGGGACACAGATACGCAGTATTTT.

The chain uses TRBV7-9 and TRBJ2-7, with 9 bases fitting TRBD1. The V segment lost 5 bases and the J segment 4 bases; nucleotides outside the gene matches: 6. Germline V CDR1 and CDR2: SEHNR, FQNEAQ (reference sequence). This CDR3 is built from 14 residues. The CDR3 here is CASSPWTGDYEQYF. CDR3 DNA: TGTGCCAGCAGCCCCTGGACAGGGGATTACGAGCAGTACTTC.

The chain carries TRBV10-3 and TRBJ2-7, with 7 bases lining up with TRBD1. Trimming removed 4 bases from V and 7 bases from J; junction bases left unmatched: 13. CDR1 and CDR2 from the germline V gene are ENHRY and SYGVKD. The CDR3 extends over 15 amino acids. For the CDR3, the DNA is TGTGCCATCAGTGCGTCGGGACAGACGGGGCTTGAGCAGTACTTC. Translation: CAISASGQTGLEQYF.